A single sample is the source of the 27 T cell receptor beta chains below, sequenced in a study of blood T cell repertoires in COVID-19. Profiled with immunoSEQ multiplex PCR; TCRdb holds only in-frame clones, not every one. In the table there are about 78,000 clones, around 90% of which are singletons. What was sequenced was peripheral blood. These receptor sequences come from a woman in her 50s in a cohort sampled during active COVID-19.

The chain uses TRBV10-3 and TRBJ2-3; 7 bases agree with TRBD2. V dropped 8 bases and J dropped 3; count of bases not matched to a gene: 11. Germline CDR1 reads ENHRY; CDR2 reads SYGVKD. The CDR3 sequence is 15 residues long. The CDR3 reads CAIGARVSGTDTQYF. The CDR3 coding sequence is TGTGCCATCGGAGCCCGGGTTAGCGGGACAGATACGCAGTATTTT.

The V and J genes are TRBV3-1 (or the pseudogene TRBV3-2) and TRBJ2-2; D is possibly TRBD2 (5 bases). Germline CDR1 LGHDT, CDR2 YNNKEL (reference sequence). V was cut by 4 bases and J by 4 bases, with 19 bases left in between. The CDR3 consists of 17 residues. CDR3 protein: CASSPAGPRGGTGELFF. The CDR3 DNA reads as TGTGCCAGCAGCCCCGCCGGCCCTCGTGGAGGCACCGGGGAGCTGTTTTTT.

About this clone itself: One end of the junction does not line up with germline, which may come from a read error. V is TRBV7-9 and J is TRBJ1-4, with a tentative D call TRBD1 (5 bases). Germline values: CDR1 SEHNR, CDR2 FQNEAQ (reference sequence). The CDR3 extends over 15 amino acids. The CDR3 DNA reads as TGTGCCAGCAGTTTAGATGGCAGGGTGAATGAAAAACTGTTTTTT. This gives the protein CASSLDGRVNEKLFF.

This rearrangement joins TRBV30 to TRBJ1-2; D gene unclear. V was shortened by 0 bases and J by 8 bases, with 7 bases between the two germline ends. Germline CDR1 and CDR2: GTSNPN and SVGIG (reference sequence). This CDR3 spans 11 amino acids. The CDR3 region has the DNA TGTGCCTGGAGTGTACTGAAAGGCTACACCTTC. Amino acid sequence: CAWSVLKGYTF.

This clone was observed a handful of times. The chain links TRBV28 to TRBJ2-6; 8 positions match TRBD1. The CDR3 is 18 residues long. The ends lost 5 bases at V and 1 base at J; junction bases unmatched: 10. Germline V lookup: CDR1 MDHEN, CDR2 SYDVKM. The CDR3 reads CASSLTGAAGSGANVLTF. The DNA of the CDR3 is TGTGCCAGCAGTCTGACAGGGGCTGCAGGGTCTGGGGCCAACGTCCTGACTTTC.

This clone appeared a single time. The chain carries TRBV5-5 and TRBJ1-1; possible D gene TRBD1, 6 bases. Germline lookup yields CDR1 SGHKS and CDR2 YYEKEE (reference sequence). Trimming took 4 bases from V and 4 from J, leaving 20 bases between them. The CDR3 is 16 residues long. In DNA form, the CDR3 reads TGTGCCAGCAGCCCCGACTATGGGGGGGCGGGCACTGAAGCTTTCTTT. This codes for CASSPDYGGAGTEAFF.

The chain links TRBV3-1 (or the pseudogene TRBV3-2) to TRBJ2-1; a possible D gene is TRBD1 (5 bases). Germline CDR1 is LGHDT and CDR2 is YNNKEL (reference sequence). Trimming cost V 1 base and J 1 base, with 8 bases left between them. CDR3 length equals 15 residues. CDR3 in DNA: TGTGCCAGCAGCCAAGGAACAGGATCCTACAATGAGCAGTTCTTC. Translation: CASSQGTGSYNEQFF.

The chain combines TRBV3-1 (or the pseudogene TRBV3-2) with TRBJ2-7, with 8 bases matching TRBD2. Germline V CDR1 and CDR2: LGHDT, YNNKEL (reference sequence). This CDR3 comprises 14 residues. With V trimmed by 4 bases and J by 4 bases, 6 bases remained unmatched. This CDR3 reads CASSPPGGPYEQYF. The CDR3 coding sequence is TGTGCCAGCAGCCCCCCGGGAGGGCCGTACGAGCAGTACTTC.

CDR3 DNA: TGTGCCAGCAGCGGGGCCTTGAACACTGAAGCTTTCTTT. Its protein is CASSGALNTEAFF. The rearrangement joins TRBV7-9 to TRBJ1-1, with TRBD1 as a possible D gene (5 bases). With 5 bases removed from V and 0 bases from J, the gap between germline ends came to 7 bases. The CDR3 sequence is 13 residues long. The germline V gene has CDR1 SEHNR and CDR2 FQNEAQ (reference sequence).

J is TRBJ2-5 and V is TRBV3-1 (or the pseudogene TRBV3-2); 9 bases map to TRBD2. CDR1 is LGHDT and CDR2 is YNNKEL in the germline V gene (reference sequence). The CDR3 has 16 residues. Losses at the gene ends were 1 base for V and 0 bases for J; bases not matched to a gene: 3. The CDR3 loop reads CASSQGSGGYQETQYF. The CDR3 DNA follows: TGTGCCAGCAGCCAAGGGAGCGGGGGGTACCAAGAGACCCAGTACTTC.

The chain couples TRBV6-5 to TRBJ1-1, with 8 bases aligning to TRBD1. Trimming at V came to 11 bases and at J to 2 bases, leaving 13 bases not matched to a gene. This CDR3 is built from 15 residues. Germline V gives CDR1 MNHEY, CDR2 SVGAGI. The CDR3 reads CAGEGGDRYNTEAFF. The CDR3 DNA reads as TGTGCCGGGGAAGGAGGGGACAGGTATAACACTGAAGCTTTCTTT.

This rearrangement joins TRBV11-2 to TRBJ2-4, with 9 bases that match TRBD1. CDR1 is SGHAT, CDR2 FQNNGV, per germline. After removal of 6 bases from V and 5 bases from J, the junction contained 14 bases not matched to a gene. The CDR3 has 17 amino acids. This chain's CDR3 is CASSRTPGQGWENIQYF. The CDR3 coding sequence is TGTGCCAGCAGTCGAACACCGGGACAGGGATGGGAAAACATTCAGTACTTC.

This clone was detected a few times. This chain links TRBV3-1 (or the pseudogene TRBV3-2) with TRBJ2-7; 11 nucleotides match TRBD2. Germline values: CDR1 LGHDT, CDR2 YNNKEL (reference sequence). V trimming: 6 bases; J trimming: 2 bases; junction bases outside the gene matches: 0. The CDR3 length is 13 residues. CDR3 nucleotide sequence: TGTGCCAGCAGACTAGCGGGAGCCTACGAGCAGTACTTC. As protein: CASRLAGAYEQYF.

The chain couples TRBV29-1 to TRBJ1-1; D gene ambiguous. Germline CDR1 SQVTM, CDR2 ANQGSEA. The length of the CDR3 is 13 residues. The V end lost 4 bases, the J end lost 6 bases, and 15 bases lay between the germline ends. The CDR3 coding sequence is TGCAGCGTTGTAGTAGGAGGGTCTGCTGAAGCTTTCTTT. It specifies CSVVVGGSAEAFF.

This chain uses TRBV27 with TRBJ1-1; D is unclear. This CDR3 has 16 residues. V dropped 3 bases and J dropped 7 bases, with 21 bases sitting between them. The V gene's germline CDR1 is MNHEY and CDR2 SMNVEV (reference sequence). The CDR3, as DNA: TGTGCCAGCAGTTTCTCCACCCGACTGAGAACTAATGAAGCTTTCTTT. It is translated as CASSFSTRLRTNEAFF.

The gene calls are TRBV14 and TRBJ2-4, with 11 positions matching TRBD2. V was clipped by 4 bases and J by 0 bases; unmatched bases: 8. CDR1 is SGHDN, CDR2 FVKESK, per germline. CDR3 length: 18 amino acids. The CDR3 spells CASSPGTSGVRAKNIQYF. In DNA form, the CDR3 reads TGTGCCAGCAGCCCCGGGACTAGCGGCGTCAGAGCCAAAAACATTCAGTACTTC.

CDR3 sequence reads: CASSTSTGRGYTF. CDR3 bases: TGCGCCAGCAGTACATCGACAGGGAGAGGCTACACCTTC. This chain links TRBV10-1 with TRBJ1-2, with 7 bases fitting TRBD1. The CDR3 sequence is 13 residues long. Looked up from germline, CDR1 is WNHNN and CDR2 is SYGVQD (reference sequence). J gave up 8 bases and V 5 bases, and 8 bases lay outside the gene matches.

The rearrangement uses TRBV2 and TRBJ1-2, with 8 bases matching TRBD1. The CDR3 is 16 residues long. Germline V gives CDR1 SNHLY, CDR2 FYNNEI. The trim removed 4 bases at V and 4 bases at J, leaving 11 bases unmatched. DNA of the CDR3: TGTGCCAGCAGTGTGACAGGGGAGAGTATCTCCTATGGCTACACCTTC. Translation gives CASSVTGESISYGYTF.

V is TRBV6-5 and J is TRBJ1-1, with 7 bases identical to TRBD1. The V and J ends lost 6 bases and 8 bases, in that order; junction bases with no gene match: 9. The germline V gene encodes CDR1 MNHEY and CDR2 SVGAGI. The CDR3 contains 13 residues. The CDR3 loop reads CASSLRTGLEAFF. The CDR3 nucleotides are TGTGCCAGCAGCCTCCGGACAGGACTAGAAGCTTTCTTT.

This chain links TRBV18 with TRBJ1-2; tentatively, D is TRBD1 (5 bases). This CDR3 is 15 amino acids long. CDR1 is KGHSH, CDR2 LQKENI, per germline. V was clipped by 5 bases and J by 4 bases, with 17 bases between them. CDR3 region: CASSSDSSLIYGYTF. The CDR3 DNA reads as TGTGCCAGCTCAAGCGACAGTTCCTTAATCTATGGCTACACCTTC.

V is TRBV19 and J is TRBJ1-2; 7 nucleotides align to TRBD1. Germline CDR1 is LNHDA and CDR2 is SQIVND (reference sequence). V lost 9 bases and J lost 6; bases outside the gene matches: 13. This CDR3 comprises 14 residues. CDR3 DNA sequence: TGTGCCAGCCAGTCGACAGGGCGTGGTAATGGCTACACCTTC. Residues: CASQSTGRGNGYTF. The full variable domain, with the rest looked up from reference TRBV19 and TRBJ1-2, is DGGITQSPKYLFRKEGQNVTLSCEQNLNHDAMYWYRQDPGQGLRLIYYSQIVNDFQKGDIAEGYSVSREKKESFPLTVTSAQKNPTAFYLCASQSTGRGNGYTFGSGTRLTVV.

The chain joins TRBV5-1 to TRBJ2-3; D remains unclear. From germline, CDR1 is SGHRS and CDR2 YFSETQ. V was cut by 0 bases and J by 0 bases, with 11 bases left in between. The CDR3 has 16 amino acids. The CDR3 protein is CASSLASSTSTDTQYF. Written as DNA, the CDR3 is TGCGCCAGCAGCTTGGCCTCTTCAACTAGCACAGATACGCAGTATTTT.

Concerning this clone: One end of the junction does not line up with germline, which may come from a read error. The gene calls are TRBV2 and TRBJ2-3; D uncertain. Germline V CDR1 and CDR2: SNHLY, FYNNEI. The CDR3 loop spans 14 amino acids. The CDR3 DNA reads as TGTGCCAGCAGGGAAGTAGCTGTCACAAATACGCAGTATTTT. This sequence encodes CASREVAVTNTQYF.

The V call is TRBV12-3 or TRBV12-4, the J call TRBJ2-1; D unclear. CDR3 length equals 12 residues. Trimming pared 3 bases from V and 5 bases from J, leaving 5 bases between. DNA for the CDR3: TGTGCCAGCAGTTTCGTTAACAATGAGCAGTTCTTC. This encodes CASSFVNNEQFF.

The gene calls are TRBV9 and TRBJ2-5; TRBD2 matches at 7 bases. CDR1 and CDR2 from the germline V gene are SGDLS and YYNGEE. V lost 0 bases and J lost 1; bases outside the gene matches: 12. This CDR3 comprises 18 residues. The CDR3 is CASSVEVRSSGIQETQYF. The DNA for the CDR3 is TGTGCCAGCAGCGTAGAAGTTAGGTCTAGCGGAATCCAAGAGACCCAGTACTTC.

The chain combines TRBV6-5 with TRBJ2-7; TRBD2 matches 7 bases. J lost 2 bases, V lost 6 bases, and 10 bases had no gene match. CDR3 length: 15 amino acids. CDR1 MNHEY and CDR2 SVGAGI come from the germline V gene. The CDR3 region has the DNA TGTGCCAGCAGGGAGGGAGTAGCGGGTCCCTACGAGCAGTACTTC. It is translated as CASREGVAGPYEQYF.

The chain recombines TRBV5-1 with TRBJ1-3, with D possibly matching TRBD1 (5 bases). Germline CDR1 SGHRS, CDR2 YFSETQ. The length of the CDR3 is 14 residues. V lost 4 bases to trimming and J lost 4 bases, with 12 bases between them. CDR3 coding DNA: TGCGCCAGCAGCCAACAGGTCTCAGGAAACACCATATATTTT. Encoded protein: CASSQQVSGNTIYF.